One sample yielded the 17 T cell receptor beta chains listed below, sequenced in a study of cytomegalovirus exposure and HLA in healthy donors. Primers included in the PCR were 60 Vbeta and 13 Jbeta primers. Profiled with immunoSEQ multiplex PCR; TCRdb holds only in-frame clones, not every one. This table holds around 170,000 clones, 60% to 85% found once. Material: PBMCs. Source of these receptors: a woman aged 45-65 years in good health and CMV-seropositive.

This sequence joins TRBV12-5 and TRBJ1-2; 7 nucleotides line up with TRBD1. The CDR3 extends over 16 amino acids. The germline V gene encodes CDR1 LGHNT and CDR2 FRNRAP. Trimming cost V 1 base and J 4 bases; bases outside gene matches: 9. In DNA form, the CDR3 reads TGTGCTAGTGGTTTGGGAGGCCGGGCAGGGGGCTATGGCTACACCTTC. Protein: CASGLGGRAGGYGYTF.

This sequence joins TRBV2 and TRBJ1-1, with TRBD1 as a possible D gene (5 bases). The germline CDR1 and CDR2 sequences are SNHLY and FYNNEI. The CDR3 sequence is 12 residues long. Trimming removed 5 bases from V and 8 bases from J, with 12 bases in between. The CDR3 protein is CASSFRGSEAFF. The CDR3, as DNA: TGTGCCAGCAGTTTTAGGGGATCCGAAGCTTTCTTT.

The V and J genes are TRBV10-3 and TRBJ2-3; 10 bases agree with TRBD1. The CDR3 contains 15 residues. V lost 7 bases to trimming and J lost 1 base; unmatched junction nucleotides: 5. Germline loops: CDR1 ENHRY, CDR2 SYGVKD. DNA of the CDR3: TGTGCCATCAATCCCGGGACAGGGGGCACAGATACGCAGTATTTT. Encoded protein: CAINPGTGGTDTQYF.

The CDR3 here is CASKRLAGDPYEQYF. CDR3 coding DNA: TGTGCCAGCAAACGCCTCGCGGGGGACCCCTACGAGCAGTACTTC. This chain connects TRBV2 to TRBJ2-7; 7 bases are a match to TRBD2. CDR1 is SNHLY, CDR2 FYNNEI, per germline. V lost 7 bases, J lost 2 bases, and 11 bases stayed unmatched. The CDR3 spans 15 residues.

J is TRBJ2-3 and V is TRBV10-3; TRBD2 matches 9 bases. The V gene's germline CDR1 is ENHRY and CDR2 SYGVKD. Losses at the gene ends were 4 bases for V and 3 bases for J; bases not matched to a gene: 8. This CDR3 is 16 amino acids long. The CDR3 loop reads CAISALSGRGTDTQYF. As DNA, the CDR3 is TGTGCCATCAGTGCGCTTAGCGGGAGAGGAACAGATACGCAGTATTTT.

CDR3 residues: CAWSVPQGSEPQHF. The CDR3 DNA sequence: TGTGCCTGGAGTGTACCTCAGGGATCCGAGCCCCAGCATTTT. The rearrangement uses TRBV30 and TRBJ1-5; maybe TRBD1 (5 bases). Germline CDR1 reads GTSNPN; CDR2 reads SVGIG (reference sequence). The ends were cut back, 0 bases at V and 8 bases at J, with 14 bases in the middle. This CDR3 region has 14 residues.

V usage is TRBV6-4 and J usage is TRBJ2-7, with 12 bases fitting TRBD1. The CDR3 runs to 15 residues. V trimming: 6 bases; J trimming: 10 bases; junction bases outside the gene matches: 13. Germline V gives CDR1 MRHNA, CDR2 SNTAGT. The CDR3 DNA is TGTGCCAGCAGCGAAGAATTCGGGACAGGGGGCTCCCAGTACTTC. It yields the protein CASSEEFGTGGSQYF.

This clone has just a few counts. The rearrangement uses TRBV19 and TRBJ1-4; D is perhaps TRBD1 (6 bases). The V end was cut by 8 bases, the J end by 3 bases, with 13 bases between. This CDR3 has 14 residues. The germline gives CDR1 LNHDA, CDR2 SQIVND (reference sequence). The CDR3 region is CASASGDANEKLFF. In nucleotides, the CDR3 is TGTGCCAGTGCGTCAGGGGACGCTAATGAAAAACTGTTTTTT.

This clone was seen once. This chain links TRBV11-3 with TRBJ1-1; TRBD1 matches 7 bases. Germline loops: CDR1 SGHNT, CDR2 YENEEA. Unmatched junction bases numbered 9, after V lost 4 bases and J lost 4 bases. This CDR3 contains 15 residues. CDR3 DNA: TGTGCCAGCAGCTCCGACAGGGTGGGGGGCACTGAAGCTTTCTTT. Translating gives CASSSDRVGGTEAFF.

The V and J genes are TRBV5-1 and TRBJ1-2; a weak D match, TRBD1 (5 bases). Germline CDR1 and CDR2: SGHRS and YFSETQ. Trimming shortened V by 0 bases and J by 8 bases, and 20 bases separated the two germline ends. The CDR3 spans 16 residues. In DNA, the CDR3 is TGCGCCAGCAGCTTGGTTTCCCAGTTGGGGCAGGGAGGCTACACCTTC. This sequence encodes CASSLVSQLGQGGYTF.

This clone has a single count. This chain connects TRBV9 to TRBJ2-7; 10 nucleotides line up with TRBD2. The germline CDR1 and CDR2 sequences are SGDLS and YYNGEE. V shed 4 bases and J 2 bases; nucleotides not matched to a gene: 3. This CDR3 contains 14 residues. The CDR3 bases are TGTGCCAGCAGCCAGCGGGAGGGCCCCTACGAGCAGTACTTC. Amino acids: CASSQREGPYEQYF.

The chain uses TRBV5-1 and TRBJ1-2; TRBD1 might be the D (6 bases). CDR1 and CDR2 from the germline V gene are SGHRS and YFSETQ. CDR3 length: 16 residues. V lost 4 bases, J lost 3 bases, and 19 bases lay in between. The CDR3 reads CASSPRATGADYGYTF. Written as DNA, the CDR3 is TGCGCCAGCAGCCCCCGGGCGACAGGAGCAGACTATGGCTACACCTTC. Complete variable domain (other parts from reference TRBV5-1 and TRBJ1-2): KAGVTQTPRYLIKTRGQQVTLSCSPISGHRSVSWYQQTPGQGLQFLFEYFSETQRNKGNFPGRFSGRQFSNSRSEMNVSTLELGDSALYLCASSPRATGADYGYTFGSGTRLTVV.

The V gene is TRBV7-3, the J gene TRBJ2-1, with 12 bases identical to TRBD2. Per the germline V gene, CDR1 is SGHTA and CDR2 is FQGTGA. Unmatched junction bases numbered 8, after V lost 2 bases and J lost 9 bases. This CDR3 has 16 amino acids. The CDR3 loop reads CASSLLLAGGSGEQFF. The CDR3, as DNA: TGTGCCAGCAGCTTACTACTAGCGGGAGGCTCGGGTGAGCAGTTCTTC.

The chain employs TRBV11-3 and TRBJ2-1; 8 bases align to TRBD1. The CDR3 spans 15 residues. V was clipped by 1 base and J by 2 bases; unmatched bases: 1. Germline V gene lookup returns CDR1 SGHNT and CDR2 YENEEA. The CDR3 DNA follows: TGTGCCAGCAGCTTAGGACAGGGGACCTACAATGAGCAGTTCTTC. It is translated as CASSLGQGTYNEQFF.

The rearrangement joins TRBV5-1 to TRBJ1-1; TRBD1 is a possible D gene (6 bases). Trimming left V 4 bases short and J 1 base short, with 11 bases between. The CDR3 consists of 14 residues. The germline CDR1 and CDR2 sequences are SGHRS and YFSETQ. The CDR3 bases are TGCGCCAGCAGCCTGGACAGTCAGAACACTGAAGCTTTCTTT. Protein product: CASSLDSQNTEAFF.

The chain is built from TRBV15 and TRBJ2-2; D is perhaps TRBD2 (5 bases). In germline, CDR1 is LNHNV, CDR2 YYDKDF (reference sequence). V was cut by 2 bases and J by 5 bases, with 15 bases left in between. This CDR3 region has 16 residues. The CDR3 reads CATSRPTAGGTGELFF. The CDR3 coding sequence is TGTGCCACCAGCAGACCCACAGCAGGCGGGACCGGGGAGCTGTTTTTT.

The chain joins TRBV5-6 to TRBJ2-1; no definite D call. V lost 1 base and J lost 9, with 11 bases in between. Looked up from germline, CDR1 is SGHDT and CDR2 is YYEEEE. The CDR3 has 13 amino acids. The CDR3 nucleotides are TGTGCCAGCAGCTTGTATAGTCCCGGTGAGCAGTTCTTC. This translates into CASSLYSPGEQFF.